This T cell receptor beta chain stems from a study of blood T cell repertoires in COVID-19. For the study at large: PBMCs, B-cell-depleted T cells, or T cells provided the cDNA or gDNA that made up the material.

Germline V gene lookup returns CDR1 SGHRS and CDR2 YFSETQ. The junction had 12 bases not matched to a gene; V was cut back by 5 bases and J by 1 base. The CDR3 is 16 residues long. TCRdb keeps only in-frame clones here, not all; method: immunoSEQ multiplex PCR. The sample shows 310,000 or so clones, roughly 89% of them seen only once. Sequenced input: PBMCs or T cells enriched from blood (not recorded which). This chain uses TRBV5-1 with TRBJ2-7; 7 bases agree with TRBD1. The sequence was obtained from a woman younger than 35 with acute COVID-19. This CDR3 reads CASSGAGTASSYEQYF. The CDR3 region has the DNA TGCGCCAGCAGTGGTGCCGGGACAGCGTCTTCCTACGAGCAGTACTTC.